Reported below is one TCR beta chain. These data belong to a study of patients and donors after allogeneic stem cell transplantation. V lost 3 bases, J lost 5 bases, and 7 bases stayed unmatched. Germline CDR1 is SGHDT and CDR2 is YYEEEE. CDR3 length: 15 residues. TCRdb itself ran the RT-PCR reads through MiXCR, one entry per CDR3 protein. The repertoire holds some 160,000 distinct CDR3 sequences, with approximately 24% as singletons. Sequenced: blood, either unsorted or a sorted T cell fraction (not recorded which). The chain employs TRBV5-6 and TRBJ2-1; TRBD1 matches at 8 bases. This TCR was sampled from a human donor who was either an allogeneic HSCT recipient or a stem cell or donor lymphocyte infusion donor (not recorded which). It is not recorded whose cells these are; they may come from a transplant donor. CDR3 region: CASSYTGTGNNEQFF. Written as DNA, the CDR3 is TGTGCCAGCAGCTATACCGGGACAGGTAACAATGAGCAGTTCTTC.